This T cell receptor beta chain was sequenced during a study of T cells in Graves' hyperthyroidism and ophthalmopathy. Amplified regions were TCR beta CDR3 sequences from RNA transcripts. The study used the HTBI primer set for a first-round RT-PCR of the TCR CDR3. TCRdb re-called the multiplex PCR reads with MiXCR, one entry per CDR3 protein. The table includes around 660,000 distinct CDR3 sequences, 40% to 55% detected once. Trimming removed 6 bases from V and 4 bases from J; junction bases left unmatched: 13. The CDR3 totals 17 residues. The germline V gene has CDR1 SGHAT and CDR2 FQDESV (reference sequence). Uncontrolled infection, other autoimmune disease, pregnancy and lactation each barred patients from inclusion. Clinicians diagnosed patients from clinical symptoms, serum thyroxine and TRAb, thyroid ultrasound and orbital computed tomography.

The chain joins TRBV11-1 to TRBJ2-2; 8 nucleotides line up with TRBD1. The clonotype comes from an adult man with Graves' disease, either hyperthyroidism or ophthalmopathy (not recorded which). Sample: peripheral blood or thyroid tissue (not recorded which). This chain's CDR3 is CASSAKRTGTGTGELFF. Here the CDR3 DNA reads TGTGCCAGCAGTGCTAAGAGGACAGGGACGGGCACCGGGGAGCTGTTTTTT.